This T cell receptor beta chain was obtained from a study of Tregs in tolerant kidney transplant recipients. Study results and caveats: The most relevant donor-specific Treg TCRbeta repertoire apparently came from expansion with activated donor B cells. For some patients, primers changed over time, blocking nucleotide-level comparison. No direct test of biological reproducibility was done here.

Germline lookup yields CDR1 ENHRY and CDR2 SYGVKD. With V trimmed by 7 bases and J by 1 base, 6 bases remained unmatched. CDR3 length: 14 amino acids. Note on this clone: What it binds is unknown. Coverage ceases 3 residues before the CDR3 finishes, and the germline J gene fills in the end.

Clones were sequenced by immunoSEQ multiplex PCR, and TCRdb holds only the in-frame ones, with some missing. This sample's table reports nearly 15,000 clones. Recipients received nonmyeloablative bone marrow transplants from related graft donors, with transient mixed chimerism. Sequencing used CD4+ T cells from blood (PBMCs), obtained 12 months after the transplant. This receptor was obtained from a human patient who received a combined kidney and bone marrow transplant. Some of the T cells may derive from the graft donor. This rearrangement joins TRBV10-3 to TRBJ2-5; 7 bases are a match to TRBD1. Here the CDR3 reads CAINLGGLQETQYF. The part of the CDR3 DNA that was read is TGTGCCATCAACCTAGGGGGCCTCCAAGAGACC.